This T cell receptor beta chain came from a study of shared clonotypes between healthy human individuals. CDR1 is SGHTA, CDR2 FQGNSA, per germline. V shed 0 bases and J shed 1 base, with 6 bases lying between them. CDR3 length: 14 residues. TCRdb's copy holds only in-frame clones and misses some; the assay was immunoSEQ multiplex PCR. The profile shows approximately 1.5 million clones, just under 99% of them singletons. With respect to this clone: Other DNA variants within this sample encode the same CDR3.

The specimen sequenced was naive CD4+ T cells sorted from blood. Subset reported: CD45RA+ positively selected. The TCR sequence derives from a man aged 30 to 39 in good health. This sequence joins TRBV7-2 and TRBJ2-5; tentative D call: TRBD2 (6 bases). The chain's CDR3 is CASSLAGGQETQYF. CDR3 in DNA: TGTGCCAGCAGCTTAGCGGGAGGCCAAGAGACCCAGTACTTC.